The clone carrying this T cell receptor beta chain was seen just once. The CDR3 runs 13 residues. The junction had 6 bases not matched to a gene; V was cut back by 10 bases and J by 9 bases. Germline V gives CDR1 ENHRY, CDR2 SYGVKD. Method: immunoSEQ multiplex PCR; TCRdb's copy keeps in-frame clones and lacks some. The sample has some 300,000 clones, about 90% seen once; the top ten hold roughly 0.94%. This entry belongs to a study of blood T cell repertoires in COVID-19. The gene calls are TRBV10-3 and TRBJ2-5, with 15 bases fitting TRBD2. The clonotype was recovered from a woman in her thirties who had recovered from COVID-19. Sequenced material: PBMCs or T cells enriched from blood (not recorded which). CDR3 protein: CATGLAGGPAQYF. DNA for the CDR3: TGTGCCACCGGACTAGCGGGGGGGCCGGCCCAGTACTTC.